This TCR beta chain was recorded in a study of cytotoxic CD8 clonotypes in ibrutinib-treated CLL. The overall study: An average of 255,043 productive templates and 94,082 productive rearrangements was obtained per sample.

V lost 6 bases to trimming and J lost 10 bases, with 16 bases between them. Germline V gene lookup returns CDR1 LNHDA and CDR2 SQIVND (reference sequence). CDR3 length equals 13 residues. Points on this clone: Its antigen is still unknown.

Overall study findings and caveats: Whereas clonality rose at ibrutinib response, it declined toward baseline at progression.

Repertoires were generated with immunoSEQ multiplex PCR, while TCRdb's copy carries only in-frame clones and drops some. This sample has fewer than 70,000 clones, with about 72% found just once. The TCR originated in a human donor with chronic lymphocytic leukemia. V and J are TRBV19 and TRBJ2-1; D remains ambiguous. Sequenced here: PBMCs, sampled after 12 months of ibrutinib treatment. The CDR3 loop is CASSPDPLREQFF. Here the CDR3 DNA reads TGTGCCAGTAGCCCCGACCCCCTTCGGGAGCAGTTCTTC.